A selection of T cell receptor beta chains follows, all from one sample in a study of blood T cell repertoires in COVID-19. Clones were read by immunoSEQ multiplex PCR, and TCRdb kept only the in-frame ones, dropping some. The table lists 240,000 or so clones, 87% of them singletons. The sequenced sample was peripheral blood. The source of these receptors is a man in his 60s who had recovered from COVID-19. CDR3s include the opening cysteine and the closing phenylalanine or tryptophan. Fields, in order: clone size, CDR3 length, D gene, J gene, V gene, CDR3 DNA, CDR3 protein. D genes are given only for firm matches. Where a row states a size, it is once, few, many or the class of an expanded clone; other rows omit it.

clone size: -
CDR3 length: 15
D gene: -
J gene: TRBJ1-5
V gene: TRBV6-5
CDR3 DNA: TGTGCCAGCAGGGGGGGACCATATAGCAATCAGCCCCAGCATTTT
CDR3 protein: CASRGGPYSNQPQHF

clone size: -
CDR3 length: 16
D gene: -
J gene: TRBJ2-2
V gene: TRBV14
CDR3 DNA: TGTGCCAGCAGCCGAAACCTCGGGACATCGTCCGGGGAGCTGTTTTTT
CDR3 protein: CASSRNLGTSSGELFF

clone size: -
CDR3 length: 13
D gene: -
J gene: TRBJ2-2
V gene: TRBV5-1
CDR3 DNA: TGCGCCAGCAGCCGAGACAGAACCGGGGAGCTGTTTTTT
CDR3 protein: CASSRDRTGELFF

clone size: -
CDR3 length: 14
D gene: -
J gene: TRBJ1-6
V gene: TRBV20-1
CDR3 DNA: TGCAGTGCTAGTGATTCCGAGAGGGATTCACCCCTCCACTTT
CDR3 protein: CSASDSERDSPLHF

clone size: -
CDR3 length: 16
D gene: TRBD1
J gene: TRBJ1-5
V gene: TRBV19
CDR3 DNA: TGTGCCAGTAGTATAATGGGACAGGCGAAGAATCAGCCCCAGCATTTT
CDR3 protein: CASSIMGQAKNQPQHF

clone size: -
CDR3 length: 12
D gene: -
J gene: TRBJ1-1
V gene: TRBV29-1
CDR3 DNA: TGCAGCGTACAGGCGTCCCACACTGAAGCTTTCTTT
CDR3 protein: CSVQASHTEAFF

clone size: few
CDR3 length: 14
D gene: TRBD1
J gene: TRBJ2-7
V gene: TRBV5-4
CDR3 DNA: TGTGCCAGCAGCTACGGGACAGGATCCTACGAGCAGTACTTC
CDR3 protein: CASSYGTGSYEQYF

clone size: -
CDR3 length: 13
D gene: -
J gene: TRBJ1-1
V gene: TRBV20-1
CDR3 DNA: TGCAGTGCTAGTGGGAGGGTCAACACTGAAGCTTTCTTT
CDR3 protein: CSASGRVNTEAFF

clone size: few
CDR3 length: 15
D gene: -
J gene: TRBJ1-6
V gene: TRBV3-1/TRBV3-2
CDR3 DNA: TGTGCCAGCAGCCAAGTTCTCATGGCGGCTTCACCCCTCCACTTT
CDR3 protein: CASSQVLMAASPLHF

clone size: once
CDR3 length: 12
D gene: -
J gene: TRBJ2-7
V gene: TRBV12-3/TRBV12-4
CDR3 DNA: TGTGCCAGCAGTGCCCAGGGCTACGAGCAGTACTTC
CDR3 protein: CASSAQGYEQYF

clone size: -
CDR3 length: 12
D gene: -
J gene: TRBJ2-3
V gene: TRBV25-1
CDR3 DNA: TGTGCCAGCAGGGGCAACACAGATACGCAGTATTTT
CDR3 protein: CASRGNTDTQYF

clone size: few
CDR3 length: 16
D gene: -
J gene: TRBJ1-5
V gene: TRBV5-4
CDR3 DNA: TGTGCCAGCAGCTCCCCGGGGACATTTAGCAATCAGCCCCAGCATTTT
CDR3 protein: CASSSPGTFSNQPQHF

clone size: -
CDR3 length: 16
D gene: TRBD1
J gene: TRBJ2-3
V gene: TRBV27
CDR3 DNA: TGTGCCAGCAGTGAGCCGGACAGGGTCGGCACAGATACGCAGTATTTT
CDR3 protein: CASSEPDRVGTDTQYF

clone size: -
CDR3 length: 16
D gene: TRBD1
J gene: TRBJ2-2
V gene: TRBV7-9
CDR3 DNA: TGTGCCAGCAGCCCGCGGACAGGGGAGCACACCGGGGAGCTGTTTTTT
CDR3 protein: CASSPRTGEHTGELFF

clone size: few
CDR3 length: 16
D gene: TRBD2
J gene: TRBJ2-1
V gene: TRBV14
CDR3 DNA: TGTGCCAGCAGCCAGGGCGGGGGGGGCAGATACAATGAGCAGTTCTTC
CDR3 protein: CASSQGGGGRYNEQFF

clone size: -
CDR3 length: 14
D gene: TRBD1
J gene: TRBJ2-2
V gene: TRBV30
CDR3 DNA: TGTGCCTGGAGTTTGGGACAGTACACCGGGGAGCTGTTTTTT
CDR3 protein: CAWSLGQYTGELFF